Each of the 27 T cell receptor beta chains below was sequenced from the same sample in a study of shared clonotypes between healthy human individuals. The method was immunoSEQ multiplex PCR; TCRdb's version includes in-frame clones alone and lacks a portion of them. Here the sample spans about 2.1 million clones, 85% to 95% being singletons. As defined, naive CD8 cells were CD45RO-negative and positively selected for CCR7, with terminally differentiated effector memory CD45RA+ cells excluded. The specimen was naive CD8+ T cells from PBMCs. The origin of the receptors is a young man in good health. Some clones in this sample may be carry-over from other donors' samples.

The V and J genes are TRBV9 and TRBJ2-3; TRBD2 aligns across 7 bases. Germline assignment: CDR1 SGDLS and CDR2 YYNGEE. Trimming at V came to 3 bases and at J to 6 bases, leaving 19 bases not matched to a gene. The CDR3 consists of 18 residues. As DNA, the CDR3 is TGTGCCAGCAGCGCCGCCACCCCGCTAGCGGACCTCAGGGATACGCAGTATTTT. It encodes CASSAATPLADLRDTQYF.

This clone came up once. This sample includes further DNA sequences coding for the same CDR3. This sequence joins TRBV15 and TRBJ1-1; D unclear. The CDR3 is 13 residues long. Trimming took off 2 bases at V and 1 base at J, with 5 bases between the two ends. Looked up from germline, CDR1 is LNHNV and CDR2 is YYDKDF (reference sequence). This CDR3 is CATSRTENTEAFF. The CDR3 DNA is TGTGCCACCAGCAGAACAGAGAACACTGAAGCTTTCTTT.

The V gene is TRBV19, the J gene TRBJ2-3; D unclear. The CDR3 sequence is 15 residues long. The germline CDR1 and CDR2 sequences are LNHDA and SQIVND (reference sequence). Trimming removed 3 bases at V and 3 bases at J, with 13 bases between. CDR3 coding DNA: TGTGCCAGTAGTATTGGGTGGTTGGGAACAGATACGCAGTATTTT. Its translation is CASSIGWLGTDTQYF.

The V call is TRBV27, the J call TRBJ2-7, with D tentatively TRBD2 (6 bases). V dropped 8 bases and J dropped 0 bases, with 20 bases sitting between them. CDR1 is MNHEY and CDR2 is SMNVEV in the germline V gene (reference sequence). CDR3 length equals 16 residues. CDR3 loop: CASGSLMGEDSYEQYF. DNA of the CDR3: TGTGCCAGCGGATCCCTGATGGGGGAGGACTCCTACGAGCAGTACTTC.

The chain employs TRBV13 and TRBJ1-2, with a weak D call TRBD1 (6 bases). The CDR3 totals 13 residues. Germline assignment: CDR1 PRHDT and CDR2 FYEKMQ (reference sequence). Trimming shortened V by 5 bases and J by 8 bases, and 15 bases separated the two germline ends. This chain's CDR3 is CASSIQGPRGYTF. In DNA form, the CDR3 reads TGTGCCAGCAGCATCCAGGGGCCGAGGGGCTACACCTTC.

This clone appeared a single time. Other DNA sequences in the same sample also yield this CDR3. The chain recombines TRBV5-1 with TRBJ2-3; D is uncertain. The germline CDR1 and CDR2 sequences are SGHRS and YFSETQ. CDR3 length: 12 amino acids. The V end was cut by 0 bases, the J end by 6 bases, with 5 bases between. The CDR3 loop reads CASSLAGDTQYF. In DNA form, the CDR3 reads TGCGCCAGCAGCTTGGCCGGTGATACGCAGTATTTT. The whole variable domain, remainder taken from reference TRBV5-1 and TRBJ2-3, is KAGVTQTPRYLIKTRGQQVTLSCSPISGHRSVSWYQQTPGQGLQFLFEYFSETQRNKGNFPGRFSGRQFSNSRSEMNVSTLELGDSALYLCASSLAGDTQYFGPGTRLTVL.

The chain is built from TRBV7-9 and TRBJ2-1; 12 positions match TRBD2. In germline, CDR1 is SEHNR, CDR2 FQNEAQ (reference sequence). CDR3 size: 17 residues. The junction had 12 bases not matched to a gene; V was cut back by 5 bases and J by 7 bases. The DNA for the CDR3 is TGTGCCAGCAGCCGCTGGACTAGCGGGATTCGGGAAAATGAGCAGTTCTTC. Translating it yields CASSRWTSGIRENEQFF.

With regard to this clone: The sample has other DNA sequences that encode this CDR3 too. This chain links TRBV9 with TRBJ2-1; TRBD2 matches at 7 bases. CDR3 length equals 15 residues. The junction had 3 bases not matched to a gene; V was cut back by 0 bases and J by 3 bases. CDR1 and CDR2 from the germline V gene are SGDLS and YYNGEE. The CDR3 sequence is CASSVVPSGYNEQFF. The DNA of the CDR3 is TGTGCCAGCAGCGTAGTACCTAGCGGCTACAATGAGCAGTTCTTC.

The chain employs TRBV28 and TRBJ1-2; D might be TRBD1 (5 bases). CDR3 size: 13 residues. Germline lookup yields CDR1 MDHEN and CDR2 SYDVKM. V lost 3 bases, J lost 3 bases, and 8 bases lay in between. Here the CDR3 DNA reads TGTGCCAGCAGTTTTACAGGATACTATGGCTACACCTTC. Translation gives CASSFTGYYGYTF.

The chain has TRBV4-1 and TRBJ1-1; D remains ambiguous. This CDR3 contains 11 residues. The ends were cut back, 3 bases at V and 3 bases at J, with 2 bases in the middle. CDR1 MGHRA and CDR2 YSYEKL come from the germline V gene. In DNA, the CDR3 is TGCGCCAGCAGCCACTACACTGAAGCTTTCTTT. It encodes CASSHYTEAFF.

CDR3 DNA: TGCGCCAGCAGCTTGGAGGGGGCGGCTAACTATGGCTACACCTTC. The encoded protein is CASSLEGAANYGYTF. This rearrangement joins TRBV5-1 to TRBJ1-2; 7 bases agree with TRBD1. The CDR3 loop spans 15 amino acids. The J segment lost 0 bases and the V segment lost 0 bases, leaving 2 bases of the junction unmatched. Germline values: CDR1 SGHRS, CDR2 YFSETQ. The variable domain in full, with the rest retrieved from reference TRBV5-1 and TRBJ1-2, is KAGVTQTPRYLIKTRGQQVTLSCSPISGHRSVSWYQQTPGQGLQFLFEYFSETQRNKGNFPGRFSGRQFSNSRSEMNVSTLELGDSALYLCASSLEGAANYGYTFGSGTRLTVV.

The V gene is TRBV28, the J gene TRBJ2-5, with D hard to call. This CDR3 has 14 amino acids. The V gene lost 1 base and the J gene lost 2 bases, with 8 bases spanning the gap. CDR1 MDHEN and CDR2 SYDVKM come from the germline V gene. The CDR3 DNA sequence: TGTGCCAGCAGTTTATCCAACCCTCAAGAGACCCAGTACTTC. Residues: CASSLSNPQETQYF. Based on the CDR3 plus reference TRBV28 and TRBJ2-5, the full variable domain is DVKVTQSSRYLVKRTGEKVFLECVQDMDHENMFWYRQDPGLGLRLIYFSYDVKMKEKGDIPEGYSVSREKKERFSLILESASTNQTSMYLCASSLSNPQETQYFGPGTRLLVL.

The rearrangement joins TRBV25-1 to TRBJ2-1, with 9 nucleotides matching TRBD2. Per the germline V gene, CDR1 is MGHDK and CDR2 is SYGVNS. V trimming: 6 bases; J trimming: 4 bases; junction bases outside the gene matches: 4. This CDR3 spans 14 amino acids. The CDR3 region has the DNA TGTGCCAGCAGAGGGGGACTAGCTTACAATGAGCAGTTCTTC. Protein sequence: CASRGGLAYNEQFF.

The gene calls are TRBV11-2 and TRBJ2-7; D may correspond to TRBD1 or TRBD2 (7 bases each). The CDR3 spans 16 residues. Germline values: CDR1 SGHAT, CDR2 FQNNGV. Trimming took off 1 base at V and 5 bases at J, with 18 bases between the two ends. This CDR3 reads CASSLVPGGGPDEQYF. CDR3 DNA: TGTGCCAGCAGCTTAGTCCCAGGGGGGGGACCTGACGAGCAGTACTTC.

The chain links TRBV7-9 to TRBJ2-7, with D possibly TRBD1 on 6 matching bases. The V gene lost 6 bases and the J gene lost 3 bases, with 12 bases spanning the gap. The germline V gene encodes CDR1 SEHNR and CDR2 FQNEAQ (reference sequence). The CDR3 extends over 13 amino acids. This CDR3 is CASRRSGVYEQYF. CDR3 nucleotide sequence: TGTGCCAGCAGAAGGTCAGGGGTCTACGAGCAGTACTTC.

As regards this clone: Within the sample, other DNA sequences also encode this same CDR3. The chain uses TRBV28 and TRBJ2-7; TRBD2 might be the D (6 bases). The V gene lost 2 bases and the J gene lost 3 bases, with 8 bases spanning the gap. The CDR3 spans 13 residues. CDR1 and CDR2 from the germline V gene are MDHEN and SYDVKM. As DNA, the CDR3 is TGTGCCAGCAGTTTACCGGGGGACTACGAGCAGTACTTC. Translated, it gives CASSLPGDYEQYF. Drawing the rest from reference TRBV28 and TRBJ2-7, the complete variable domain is DVKVTQSSRYLVKRTGEKVFLECVQDMDHENMFWYRQDPGLGLRLIYFSYDVKMKEKGDIPEGYSVSREKKERFSLILESASTNQTSMYLCASSLPGDYEQYFGPGTRLTVT.

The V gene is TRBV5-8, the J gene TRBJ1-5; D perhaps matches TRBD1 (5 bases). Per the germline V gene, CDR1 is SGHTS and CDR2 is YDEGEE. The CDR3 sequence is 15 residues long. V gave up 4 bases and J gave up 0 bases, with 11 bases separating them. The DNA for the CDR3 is TGTGCCAGCAGCCTCGGGACGGCTAGCAATCAGCCCCAGCATTTT. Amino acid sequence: CASSLGTASNQPQHF.

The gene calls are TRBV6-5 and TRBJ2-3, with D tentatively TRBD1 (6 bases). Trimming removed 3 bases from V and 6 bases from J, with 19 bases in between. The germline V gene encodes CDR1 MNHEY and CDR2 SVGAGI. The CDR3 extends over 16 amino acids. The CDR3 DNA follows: TGTGCCAGCAGTTATAGCCGGGACACCCCCTGGGATACGCAGTATTTT. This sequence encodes CASSYSRDTPWDTQYF.

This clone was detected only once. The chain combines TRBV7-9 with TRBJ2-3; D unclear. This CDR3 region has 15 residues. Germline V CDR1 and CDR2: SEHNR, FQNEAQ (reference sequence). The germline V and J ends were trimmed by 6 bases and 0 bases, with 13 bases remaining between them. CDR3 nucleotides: TGTGCCAGCAGGAAAGGGATATCTAGCACAGATACGCAGTATTTT. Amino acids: CASRKGISSTDTQYF.

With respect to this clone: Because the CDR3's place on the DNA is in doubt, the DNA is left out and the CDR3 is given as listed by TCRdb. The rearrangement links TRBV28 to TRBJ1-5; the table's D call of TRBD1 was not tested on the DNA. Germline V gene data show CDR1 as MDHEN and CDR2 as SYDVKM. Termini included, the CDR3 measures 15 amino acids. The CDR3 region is CASSSSDREVQPQHF.

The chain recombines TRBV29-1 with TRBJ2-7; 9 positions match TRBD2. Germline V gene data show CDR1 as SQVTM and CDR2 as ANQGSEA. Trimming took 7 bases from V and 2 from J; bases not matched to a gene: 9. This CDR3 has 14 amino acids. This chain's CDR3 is CSAVTSGFTYEQYF. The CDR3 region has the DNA TGCAGCGCCGTAACTAGCGGGTTTACCTACGAGCAGTACTTC.

In DNA form, the CDR3 reads TGTGCCAGCAGTCGTCTAGCGGGAGTCCTTGGCGAGCAGTACTTC. Translated: CASSRLAGVLGEQYF. The chain employs TRBV7-9 and TRBJ2-7, with TRBD2 matching 10 bases. Germline assignment: CDR1 SEHNR and CDR2 FQNEAQ (reference sequence). Trimming at V came to 6 bases and at J to 6 bases, leaving 11 bases not matched to a gene. This CDR3 has 15 amino acids.

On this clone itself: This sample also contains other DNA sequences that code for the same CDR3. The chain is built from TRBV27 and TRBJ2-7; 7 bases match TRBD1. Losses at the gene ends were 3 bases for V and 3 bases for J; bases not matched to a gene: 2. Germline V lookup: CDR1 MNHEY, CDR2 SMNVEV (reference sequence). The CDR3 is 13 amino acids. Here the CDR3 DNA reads TGTGCCAGCAGTTTTACAGGGGACTACGAGCAGTACTTC. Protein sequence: CASSFTGDYEQYF.

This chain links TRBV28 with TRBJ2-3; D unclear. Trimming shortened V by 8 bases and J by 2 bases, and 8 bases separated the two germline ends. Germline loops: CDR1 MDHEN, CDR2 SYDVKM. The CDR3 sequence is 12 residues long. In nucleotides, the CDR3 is TGTGCCAGCGGAGACCTCACAGATACGCAGTATTTT. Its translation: CASGDLTDTQYF.

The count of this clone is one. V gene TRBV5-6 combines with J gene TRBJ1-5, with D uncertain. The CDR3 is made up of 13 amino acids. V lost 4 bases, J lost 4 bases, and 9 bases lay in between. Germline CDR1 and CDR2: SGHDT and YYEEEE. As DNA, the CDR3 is TGTGCCAGCAGCGTGGAGGGAAATCAGCCCCAGCATTTT. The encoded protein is CASSVEGNQPQHF.

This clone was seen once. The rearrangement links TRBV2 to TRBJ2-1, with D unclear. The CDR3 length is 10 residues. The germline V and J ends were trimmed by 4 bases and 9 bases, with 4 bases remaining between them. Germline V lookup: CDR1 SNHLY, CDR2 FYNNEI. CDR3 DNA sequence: TGTGCCAGCAGTGCAAGTGAGCAGTTCTTC. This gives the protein CASSASEQFF.

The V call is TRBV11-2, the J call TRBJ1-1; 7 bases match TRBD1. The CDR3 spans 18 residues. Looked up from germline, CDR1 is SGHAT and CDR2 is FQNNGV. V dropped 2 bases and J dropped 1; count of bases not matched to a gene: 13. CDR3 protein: CASSLFSLTRGENTEAFF. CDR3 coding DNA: TGTGCCAGCAGCTTATTTTCCCTCACCAGGGGGGAGAACACTGAAGCTTTCTTT.